This T cell receptor beta chain was captured in a study of blood T cell repertoires in COVID-19. As for the study in general: Acute and convalescent COVID-19 specimens originated in the United States, Italy and Spain.

Under the authors' procedure: Amplifying reference gene primers gave estimates of nucleated cell counts. Method: immunoSEQ multiplex PCR; TCRdb's copy keeps in-frame clones and lacks some. V and J calls and clone size come straight from that table; D and trimming were deduced from the DNA. This table holds 190,000 or so clones, 78% found once. Sequenced input: peripheral blood. This clonotype was sampled from a woman older than 75 with active or convalescent COVID-19.

DNA for the CDR3: TGTGCCAGCAGCGGTCTGGGGCCCAGAGAGAATGAGCAGTTCTTC. It translates to CASSGLGPRENEQFF. The J gene is TRBJ2-1, the V gene TRBV9; TRBD1 is a possible D gene (5 bases). Trimming left V 3 bases short and J 7 bases short, with 17 bases between. Germline assignment: CDR1 SGDLS and CDR2 YYNGEE. The CDR3 spans 15 residues.